The clone carrying this T cell receptor beta chain was counted a few times. Its antigen is not identified. The record originates from a study of blood T cells in healthy people across ages. Study-wide findings and caveats: Roughly linearly, TCR beta diversity per million T cells fell as age increased. Both higher diversity and more naive CD4+ cells marked long-lived donors when set against aged donors.

For every donor, a draw yielded ten milliliters of peripheral blood. A second PCR of 7 to 11 cycles used a sample-barcoded 5' primer and a J-beta primer mix. TCRdb independently ran MiXCR on the 5' RACE reads; one entry per CDR3 protein. The repertoire has just under 550,000 distinct CDR3 sequences, around 24% of them found once; the top ten carry just under 9%. Trimming removed 0 bases at V and 1 base at J, with 5 bases between. The length of the CDR3 is 14 residues. CDR1 SGDLS and CDR2 YYNGEE come from the germline V gene. The sample also formed part of further work on T cells of mothers and their children.

This receptor was identified in a boy aged 5 to 17 in good health. The chain uses TRBV9 and TRBJ1-5, with D unresolved. The sample taken for sequencing was blood. This CDR3 is CASSVEPSNQPQHF. The DNA for the CDR3 is TGTGCCAGCAGCGTAGAGCCGAGCAATCAGCCCCAGCATTTT. Full variable domain (remainder filled in from reference TRBV9 and TRBJ1-5): DSGVTQTPKHLITATGQRVTLRCSPRSGDLSVYWYQQSLDQGLQFLIQYYNGEERAKGNILERFSAQQFPDLHSELNLSSLELGDSALYFCASSVEPSNQPQHFGDGTRLSIL.